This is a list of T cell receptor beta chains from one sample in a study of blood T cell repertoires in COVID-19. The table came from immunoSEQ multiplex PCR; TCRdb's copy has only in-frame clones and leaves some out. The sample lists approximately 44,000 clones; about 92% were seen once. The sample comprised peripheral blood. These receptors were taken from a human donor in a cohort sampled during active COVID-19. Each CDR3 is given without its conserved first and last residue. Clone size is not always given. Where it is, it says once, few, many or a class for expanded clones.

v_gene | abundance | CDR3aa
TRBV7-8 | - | ASRKEEGNQPQH
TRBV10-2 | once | ASRRTSGATDTQY
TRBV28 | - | ASSFAGRLIEAF
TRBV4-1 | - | ASSHLQGASNSPLH
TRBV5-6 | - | ASSFPAGGYGYT
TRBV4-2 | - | ASRLAYTGTGELF
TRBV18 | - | ASSPTPGTGKTKGGNTIY
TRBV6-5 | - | ASRKSLPGTDTQY
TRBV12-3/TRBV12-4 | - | ASTSVGGKLF
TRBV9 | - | ASSMKTGHSTGELF
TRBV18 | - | ASSNQQGPLIEQY
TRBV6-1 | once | ASSEAVGTGGFSGANVLT
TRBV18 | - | ASSPQTGAYYEQY
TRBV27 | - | ASSLDRGWYEQY
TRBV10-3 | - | AISTGGGNTIY
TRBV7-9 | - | ASSLVAGAGNEQF
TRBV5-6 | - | ASSSRRTSGRAEQY
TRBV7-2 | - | ASSQTSGDFIQY
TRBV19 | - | ASSIERGGYNEQF
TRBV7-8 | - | ASSLVSGQGYSPLH
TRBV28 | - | ASETNLAKNIQY
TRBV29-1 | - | SAGGRFADTQY
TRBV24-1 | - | ATGGSGDTQY
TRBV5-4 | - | ASKEAGGTDTQY
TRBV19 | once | ATKRGVSPNGEQF
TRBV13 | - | ASRVQVYEKLF
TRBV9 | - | ASSGGPYSYEQY
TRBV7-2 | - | ASSLYRGRTNEKLF
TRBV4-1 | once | ASSPLPGSGTSYEQY
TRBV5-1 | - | ASSSGQTQANYGYT
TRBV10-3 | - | ATARSLNQPQH
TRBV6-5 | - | ASSRTGRGTDTQY
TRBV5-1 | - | ASSPDRGGYEQY
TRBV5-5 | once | ASSLTGGFTEAF
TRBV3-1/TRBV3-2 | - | ASSQEERLAGGPSYEQY